This T cell receptor (beta chain) came from a study of blood T cells in healthy people across ages. The authors ran a second PCR of about 7 to 12 cycles using a sample-barcoded 5' primer and a J-beta primer mix. One entry per CDR3 protein, called by TCRdb with MiXCR from the 5' RACE reads. Of more than 750,000 distinct CDR3 sequences in the sample, about 27% were seen once. The CDR3 spans 16 residues. Germline CDR1 is MDHEN and CDR2 is SYDVKM. This clonotype was observed once. A much larger clone is a single base away; this may be a read error. Total RNA was isolated from each sample in quantities of at least 5 micrograms. In addition, the sample was reused for a study of T cells of mothers and their children. From that study: The study sampled three healthy Caucasian mothers and their six children. Sequencing returned over 8 million TCR beta CDR3 reads per mother and 2.5 million to 3 million per child.

The chain links TRBV28 to TRBJ1-5; possibly TRBD1 for D (5 bases). The sequence was collected from a middle-aged woman in good health. Input material: blood. The CDR3 sequence: CTSSLRDFFMAQPQHF. CDR3 nucleotides: TGTACCAGCAGTTTAAGGGACTTCTTCATGGCGCAGCCCCAGCATTTT.